This T cell receptor (beta chain) appears in the sequencing data of a study of preoperative IRX-2 immunotherapy in early breast cancer. There are a few counts of this clone. Clones were sequenced by immunoSEQ multiplex PCR, and TCRdb holds only the in-frame ones, with some missing. The sample holds 25,000 to 35,000 clones, over 65% seen once. The CDR3 runs 16 residues. The germline V gene has CDR1 SGHNT and CDR2 YENEEA. V was clipped by 1 base and J by 5 bases, with 18 bases between them. Treatment denoted: preoperative locoregional IRX-2 cytokine immunotherapy. This phase Ib study tested locoregional IRX-2 cytokine immunotherapy given before surgery.

This clonotype was sampled from a human donor with breast cancer. Sampling was performed from a patient treated with IRX-2 immunotherapy. The rearrangement joins TRBV11-3 to TRBJ2-7; possibly TRBD1 for D (5 bases). The CDR3 DNA reads TGTGCCAGCAGCTTAGGTGCTATAGGGATAGGGGACGAGCAGTACTTC. This codes for CASSLGAIGIGDEQYF.